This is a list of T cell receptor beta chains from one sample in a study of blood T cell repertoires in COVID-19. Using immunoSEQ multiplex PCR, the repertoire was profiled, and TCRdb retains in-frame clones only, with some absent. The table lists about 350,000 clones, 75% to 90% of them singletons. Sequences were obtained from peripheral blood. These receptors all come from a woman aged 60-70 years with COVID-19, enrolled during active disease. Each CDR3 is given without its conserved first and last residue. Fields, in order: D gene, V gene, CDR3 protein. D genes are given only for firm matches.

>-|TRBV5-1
ASSALVPEGNEQF
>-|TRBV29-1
SVEDAGERLF
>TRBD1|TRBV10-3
AISAGQAYEQY
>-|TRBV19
ASSNLLQVNANYGYT
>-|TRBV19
ASNRLVDSPLH
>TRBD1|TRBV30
AWSFSGTGGQPQH
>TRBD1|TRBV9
ASSVAPTGASTDTQY
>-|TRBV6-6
ASTGDYGYT
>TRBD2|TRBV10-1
ASSEGTSPYEQY
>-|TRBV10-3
AISESGITNTEAF
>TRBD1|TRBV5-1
ASTRQGAINNEQF
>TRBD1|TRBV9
ASTGTGANEKLF
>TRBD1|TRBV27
ASSLFPDRVYNEQF
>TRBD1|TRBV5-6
ASSPTGDYGYT
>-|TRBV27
ASSVISGSYEQY
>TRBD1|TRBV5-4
ASSQLYGTGENIQY
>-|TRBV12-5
ASSLGLNYGYT
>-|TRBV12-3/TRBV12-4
ASSPDTDTQY
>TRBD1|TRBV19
ATRGQANQPQH
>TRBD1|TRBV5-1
ASTETGDNYGYT
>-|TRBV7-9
ASNPGGGNNEKLF
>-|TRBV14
ASSQDPYLGNSPLH
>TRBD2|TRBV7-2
ASNLKAGGLNEQF
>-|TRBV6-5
ASSYPPGSQY
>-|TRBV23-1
ASSQPRQPHYEQY
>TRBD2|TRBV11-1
ASSLSRGGGEQY